The 20 T cell receptor beta chains listed next were all sequenced from one sample in a study of blood T cell repertoires in COVID-19. The assay was immunoSEQ multiplex PCR, and TCRdb's table has in-frame clones only and misses some. The repertoire holds 100,000 to 150,000 clones, with about four fifths as singletons. What was sequenced was peripheral blood. These receptors all stem from a man aged 60-69 years with acute or convalescent COVID-19.

Of note for this clone: The junction departs from germline at one end; a sequencing error may be responsible. J is TRBJ1-3 and V is TRBV6-1; D may be TRBD1 (5 bases). CDR1 MNHNS and CDR2 SASEGT come from the germline V gene. This CDR3 is built from 13 residues. Here the CDR3 reads CASSEARRGGGNF. The CDR3 region has the DNA TGTGCCAGCAGTGAAGCGCGGAGGGGCGGAGGGAATTTT.

This chain joins TRBV19 and TRBJ2-7; D not certain. Per germline, CDR1 LNHDA and CDR2 SQIVND (reference sequence). The germline V and J ends were trimmed by 3 bases and 4 bases, with 10 bases remaining between them. CDR3 length equals 13 residues. The CDR3 sequence is CASSINPLYEQYF. The CDR3 nucleotides are TGTGCCAGTAGTATTAACCCCCTATACGAGCAGTACTTC.

The chain carries TRBV28 and TRBJ2-1; D may be TRBD2 (6 bases). CDR1 MDHEN and CDR2 SYDVKM come from the germline V gene. There are 14 residues in the CDR3. V lost 3 bases, J lost 9 bases, and 15 bases lay in between. Here the CDR3 reads CASSFRVGGGEQFF. CDR3 nucleotide sequence: TGTGCCAGCAGTTTTAGGGTCGGGGGAGGTGAGCAGTTCTTC. Filled out from reference TRBV28 and TRBJ2-1, the complete variable domain reads DVKVTQSSRYLVKRTGEKVFLECVQDMDHENMFWYRQDPGLGLRLIYFSYDVKMKEKGDIPEGYSVSREKKERFSLILESASTNQTSMYLCASSFRVGGGEQFFGPGTRLTVL.

The CDR3 region is CASSQRTGVNTGELFF. The CDR3 region has the DNA TGTGCCAGCAGCCAAAGGACAGGGGTGAACACCGGGGAGCTGTTTTTT. The V and J genes are TRBV14 and TRBJ2-2; 9 nucleotides agree with TRBD1. The CDR3 extends over 16 amino acids. Germline CDR1 SGHDN, CDR2 FVKESK. The trim removed 2 bases at V and 1 base at J, leaving 2 bases unmatched. The full variable domain, completed using reference TRBV14 and TRBJ2-2, is EAGVTQFPSHSVIEKGQTVTLRCDPISGHDNLYWYRRVMGKEIKFLLHFVKESKQDESGMPNNRFLAERTGGTYSTLKVQPAELEDSGVYFCASSQRTGVNTGELFFGEGSRLTVL.

The chain combines TRBV12-3 or TRBV12-4 with TRBJ2-7; 7 bases agree with TRBD1. The ends lost 8 bases at V and 6 bases at J; junction bases unmatched: 10. The CDR3 runs to 13 residues. In DNA form, the CDR3 reads TGTGCCAGCCTTCGAACAGGGGCCGGCGAGCAGTACTTC. Encoded protein: CASLRTGAGEQYF.

V usage is TRBV9 and J usage is TRBJ2-5, with 7 bases lining up with TRBD1. CDR3 size: 16 residues. The ends lost 0 bases at V and 1 base at J; junction bases unmatched: 6. The germline V gene encodes CDR1 SGDLS and CDR2 YYNGEE. CDR3 loop: CASSVGQGRLQETQYF. Written as DNA, the CDR3 is TGTGCCAGCAGCGTAGGACAGGGACGGCTCCAAGAGACCCAGTACTTC.

The CDR3: CASSSYRGSGNTIYF. DNA for the CDR3: TGTGCCAGCAGTTCATACAGGGGGTCTGGAAACACCATATATTTT. V and J are TRBV6-6 and TRBJ1-3, with 8 nucleotides matching TRBD1. With V trimmed by 4 bases and J by 1 base, 3 bases remained unmatched. CDR1 is MNHNY, CDR2 SVGAGI, per germline (reference sequence). The CDR3 is 15 amino acids.

This sequence joins TRBV5-5 and TRBJ1-6, with D possibly being TRBD1 (6 bases). The V end lost 1 base, the J end lost 6 bases, and 17 bases lay between the germline ends. This CDR3 has 17 amino acids. Germline assignment: CDR1 SGHKS and CDR2 YYEKEE (reference sequence). DNA of the CDR3: TGTGCCAGCAGCTTGAACGCGTGGGGCAGGGGTAATTCACCCCTCCACTTT. It translates to CASSLNAWGRGNSPLHF. The full variable domain, rest sourced from reference TRBV5-5 and TRBJ1-6, is DAGVTQSPTHLIKTRGQQVTLRCSPISGHKSVSWYQQVLGQGPQFIFQYYEKEERGRGNFPDRFSARQFPNYSSELNVNALLLGDSALYLCASSLNAWGRGNSPLHFGNGTRLTVT.

The chain links TRBV7-7 to TRBJ2-5; D call uncertain. The length of the CDR3 is 12 residues. Per germline, CDR1 SSHAT and CDR2 FNYEAQ (reference sequence). Between the trimmed V and J ends, which lost 7 bases and 4 bases, there was a span of 10 bases. CDR3 in amino acids: CASTSPGETQYF. CDR3 bases: TGTGCCAGCACCTCCCCAGGAGAGACCCAGTACTTC.

This clone showed up many times. The chain is built from TRBV6-5 and TRBJ2-2; weak D call: TRBD1 (6 bases). CDR3 size: 14 residues. The V gene's germline CDR1 is MNHEY and CDR2 SVGAGI. V was cut by 6 bases and J by 1 base, with 9 bases left in between. For the CDR3, the DNA is TGTGCCAGCAGCTCGGGACAGAACACCGGGGAGCTGTTTTTT. Encoded protein: CASSSGQNTGELFF.

The chain has TRBV5-1 and TRBJ2-6; 10 nucleotides line up with TRBD1. The CDR3 consists of 18 residues. The V segment lost 0 bases and the J segment 2 bases; nucleotides outside the gene matches: 5. The germline V gene has CDR1 SGHRS and CDR2 YFSETQ. CDR3 coding DNA: TGCGCCAGCAGCTTGGTGGCCGGGACAGGGGCTGGGGCCAACGTCCTGACTTTC. It encodes CASSLVAGTGAGANVLTF.

As regards this clone: Other DNA sequences from this sample encode an identical CDR3 as well. The chain has TRBV5-1 and TRBJ2-3; 8 positions match TRBD2. V trimming: 3 bases; J trimming: 3 bases; junction bases outside the gene matches: 6. CDR3 length: 15 residues. Germline loops: CDR1 SGHRS, CDR2 YFSETQ. CDR3: CASSSAGAVTDTQYF. The CDR3 DNA sequence: TGCGCCAGCAGCTCAGCGGGAGCCGTGACAGATACGCAGTATTTT.

In this sample, this clone turned up once. The rearrangement links TRBV2 to TRBJ1-2, with D possibly being TRBD1 (6 bases). Germline CDR1 and CDR2: SNHLY and FYNNEI. The CDR3 loop spans 13 amino acids. V shed 5 bases and J shed 3 bases, with 10 bases lying between them. CDR3 in DNA: TGTGCCAGCAGTCCAGGGGCGGACTATGGCTACACCTTC. As protein: CASSPGADYGYTF.

V usage is TRBV24-1 and J usage is TRBJ2-7, with 10 bases matching TRBD2. CDR1 is KGHDR and CDR2 is SFDVKD in the germline V gene. V shed 3 bases, J shed 7 bases, and the junction held 8 bases outside the gene matches. This CDR3 contains 15 residues. The DNA for the CDR3 is TGTGCCACCAGTGATAAGGGACTAGCGAAGAAAGAGCAGTACTTC. It encodes CATSDKGLAKKEQYF.

This clone appeared many times. The V gene is TRBV3-1 (or the pseudogene TRBV3-2), the J gene TRBJ2-1, with a possible D match to TRBD2 (6 bases). The CDR3 length is 13 residues. Germline V gives CDR1 LGHDT, CDR2 YNNKEL (reference sequence). Trimming left V 7 bases short and J 4 bases short, with 11 bases between. The CDR3 region is CASKGAGYNEQFF. CDR3 sequence (DNA): TGTGCCAGCAAAGGGGCGGGGTACAATGAGCAGTTCTTC.

The genes are TRBV6-4 and TRBJ1-4; TRBD1 agrees at 8 bases. Per the germline V gene, CDR1 is MRHNA and CDR2 is SNTAGT. The CDR3 consists of 12 residues. V shed 7 bases and J 8 bases; nucleotides not matched to a gene: 3. The CDR3 DNA is TGTGCCAGCAAGACAGGGGTCGAAAAACTGTTTTTT. Protein sequence: CASKTGVEKLFF.

The chain recombines TRBV19 with TRBJ2-2; 10 bases line up with TRBD2. This CDR3 has 14 amino acids. The germline gives CDR1 LNHDA, CDR2 SQIVND (reference sequence). The ends lost 6 bases at V and 4 bases at J; junction bases unmatched: 2. CDR3 protein: CASRLAGSTGELFF. In DNA, the CDR3 is TGTGCCAGTAGACTAGCGGGAAGCACCGGGGAGCTGTTTTTT.

The chain employs TRBV6-5 and TRBJ1-1; possibly TRBD1 for D (5 bases). Germline V gives CDR1 MNHEY, CDR2 SVGAGI. The CDR3 contains 15 residues. The V gene lost 0 bases and the J gene lost 0 bases, with 8 bases spanning the gap. As DNA, the CDR3 is TGTGCCAGCAGTTACTCCGGGACTATGAACACTGAAGCTTTCTTT. Amino acids: CASSYSGTMNTEAFF.

V usage is TRBV5-1 and J usage is TRBJ1-4; a possible D gene is TRBD1 (6 bases). CDR3 length: 17 amino acids. The germline gives CDR1 SGHRS, CDR2 YFSETQ. The V end was cut by 0 bases, the J end by 8 bases, with 20 bases between. CDR3 amino acids: CASSLDDRSHYQEKLFF. The CDR3 region has the DNA TGCGCCAGCAGCTTGGATGACAGGTCCCACTATCAGGAAAAACTGTTTTTT.

This chain uses TRBV2 with TRBJ2-4, with D possibly being TRBD1 (5 bases). V was shortened by 7 bases and J by 4 bases, with 11 bases between the two germline ends. The CDR3 covers 13 residues. CDR1 is SNHLY, CDR2 FYNNEI, per germline. The CDR3 coding sequence is TGTGCCAGCATCCAGGGATCAAAAAACATTCAGTACTTC. This codes for CASIQGSKNIQYF. The full variable domain, rest sourced from reference TRBV2 and TRBJ2-4, is EPEVTQTPSHQVTQMGQEVILRCVPISNHLYFYWYRQILGQKVEFLVSFYNNEISEKSEIFDDQFSVERPDGSNFTLKIRSTKLEDSAMYFCASIQGSKNIQYFGAGTRLSVL.